The 3 T cell receptor beta chains below come from one sample, sequenced in a study of identical twins. MiXCR, applied by TCRdb to the 5' RACE reads, yields one record per CDR3 protein. Found here are roughly 570,000 distinct CDR3 sequences, 9.6% of them singletons; the top ten hold 2.5% to 3.5%. The same data also went into a second study, on yellow fever vaccine responses in identical twins.

The sample taken for sequencing was PBMCs. Receptors were obtained from a woman aged 18 to 35 in good health.

This clonotype was found a few times. CDR3 sequence: CASSPGTRTYNEQFF. CDR3 nucleotide sequence: TGTGCCAGCAGCCCCGGGACTAGAACCTACAATGAGCAGTTCTTC. This chain uses TRBV7-2 with TRBJ2-1; 8 bases map to TRBD2. Trimming took 5 bases from V and 2 from J; bases not matched to a gene: 5. There are 15 residues in the CDR3. CDR1 and CDR2 from the germline V gene are SGHTA and FQGNSA. Complete variable domain (other parts from reference TRBV7-2 and TRBJ2-1): GAGVSQSPSNKVTEKGKDVELRCDPISGHTALYWYRQSLGQGLEFLIYFQGNSAPDKSGLPSDRFSAERTGGSVSTLTIQRTQQEDSAVYLCASSPGTRTYNEQFFGPGTRLTVL.

This clonotype was seen a handful of times. This chain uses TRBV15 with TRBJ1-1, with 8 bases aligning to TRBD1. CDR1 is LNHNV, CDR2 YYDKDF, per germline (reference sequence). The CDR3 extends over 17 amino acids. Trimming cost V 3 bases and J 0 bases; bases outside gene matches: 9. The CDR3, as DNA: TGTGCCACCAGCAGGCTGGGGGCAGGGGGCATGAACACTGAAGCTTTCTTT. This sequence encodes CATSRLGAGGMNTEAFF.

This clonotype was counted ten times or more. The rearrangement links TRBV7-9 to TRBJ1-4; no definite D call. The CDR3 length is 14 residues. Trimming took off 5 bases at V and 7 bases at J, with 14 bases between the two ends. CDR1 is SEHNR and CDR2 is FQNEAQ in the germline V gene (reference sequence). This CDR3 reads CASSPIVEGEKLFF. As DNA, the CDR3 is TGTGCCAGCAGCCCTATCGTCGAGGGTGAAAAACTGTTTTTT.